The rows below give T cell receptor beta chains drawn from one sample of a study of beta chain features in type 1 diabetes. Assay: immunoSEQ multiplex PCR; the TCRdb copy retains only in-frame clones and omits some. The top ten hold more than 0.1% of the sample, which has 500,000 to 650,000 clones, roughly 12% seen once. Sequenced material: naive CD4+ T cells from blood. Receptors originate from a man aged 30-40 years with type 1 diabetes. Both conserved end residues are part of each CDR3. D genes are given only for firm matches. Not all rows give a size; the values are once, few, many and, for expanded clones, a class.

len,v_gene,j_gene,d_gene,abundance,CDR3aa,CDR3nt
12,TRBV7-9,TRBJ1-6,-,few,CASSLNNSPLHF,TGTGCCAGCAGCTTAAATAATTCACCCCTCCACTTT
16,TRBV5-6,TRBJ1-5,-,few,CASSLRGAGPNQPQHF,TGTGCCAGCAGCTTGCGGGGGGCAGGACCTAATCAGCCCCAGCATTTT
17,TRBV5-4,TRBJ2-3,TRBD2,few,CASSAPEERGETDTQYF,TGTGCCAGCAGCGCACCGGAGGAGCGGGGGGAAACAGATACGCAGTATTTT
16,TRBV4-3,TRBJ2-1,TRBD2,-,CASSQESLPGGNEQFF,TGCGCCAGCAGCCAAGAGAGCCTCCCGGGGGGCAATGAGCAGTTCTTC
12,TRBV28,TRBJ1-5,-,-,CASSRENRHQHF,TGTGCCAGCAGCCGGGAGAACAGGCACCAGCATTTT
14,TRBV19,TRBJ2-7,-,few,CASSIGPASYEQYF,TGTGCCAGTAGTATAGGCCCAGCCTCCTACGAGCAGTACTTC
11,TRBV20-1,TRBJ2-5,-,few,CCKNLGETQYF,TGCTGTAAGAACCTTGGAGAGACCCAGTACTTC
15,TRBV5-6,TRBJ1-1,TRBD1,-,CASSRASGTGDKAFF,TGTGCCAGCAGCCGAGCCTCCGGGACAGGAGATAAAGCTTTCTTT
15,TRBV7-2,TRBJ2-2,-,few,CASSLGLAGGGELFF,TGTGCCAGCAGCTTAGGGCTAGCTGGGGGCGGGGAGCTGTTTTTT
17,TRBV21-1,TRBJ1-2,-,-,CASSKEEGAPVTYGYTF,TGTGCCAGCAGCAAAGAGGAGGGGGCCCCCGTGACCTATGGCTACACCTTC
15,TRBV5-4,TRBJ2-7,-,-,CASSLDNRATYEQYF,TGTGCCAGCAGCTTGGATAACAGGGCTACCTACGAGCAGTACTTC
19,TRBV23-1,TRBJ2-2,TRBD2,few,CASSQSVHSGGTNTGELFF,TGCGCCAGCAGTCAATCGGTTCATAGCGGGGGAACGAACACCGGGGAGCTGTTTTTT
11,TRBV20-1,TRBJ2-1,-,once,CSAPSYNEQFF,TGCAGTGCTCCTTCCTACAATGAGCAGTTCTTC
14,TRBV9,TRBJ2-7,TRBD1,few,CASSLGQASYEQYF,TGTGCCAGCAGCCTAGGACAGGCCTCCTACGAGCAGTACTTC
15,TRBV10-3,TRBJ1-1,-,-,CAISESIFGSPEAFF,TGTGCCATCAGTGAGTCGATCTTTGGGAGTCCTGAAGCTTTCTTT
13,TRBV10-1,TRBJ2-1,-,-,CASSEPEIHEQFF,TGCGCCAGCAGTGAGCCCGAAATACATGAGCAGTTCTTC
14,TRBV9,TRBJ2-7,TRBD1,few,CASSVGAGGSEQYF,TGTGCCAGCAGCGTAGGGGCAGGGGGCTCCGAGCAGTACTTC
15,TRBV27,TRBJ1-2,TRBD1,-,CASSDAVDRGGGYTF,TGTGCCAGCAGCGACGCCGTGGACAGGGGGGGTGGCTACACCTTC
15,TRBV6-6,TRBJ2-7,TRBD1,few,CASSYSRQGAGEQYF,TGTGCCAGCAGTTACTCTAGACAGGGGGCCGGCGAGCAGTACTTC
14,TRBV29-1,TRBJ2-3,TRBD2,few,CSTSGTSGVGTQYF,TGCAGCACGTCCGGGACTAGCGGGGTTGGTACGCAGTATTTT
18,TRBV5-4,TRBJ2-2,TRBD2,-,CASSGRTSGGYYTGELFF,TGTGCCAGCAGCGGTAGGACTAGCGGGGGGTACTACACCGGGGAGCTGTTTTTT
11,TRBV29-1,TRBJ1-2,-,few,CSADRGVGYTF,TGCAGCGCTGACAGAGGGGTAGGCTACACCTTC
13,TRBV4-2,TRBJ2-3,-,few,CASSQEHGDTQYF,TGTGCCAGCAGCCAAGAGCATGGAGATACGCAGTATTTT
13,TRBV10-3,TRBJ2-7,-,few,CAIRGTDTYEQYF,TGTGCCATCCGCGGGACAGATACCTACGAGCAGTACTTC
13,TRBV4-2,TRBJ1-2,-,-,CASSTGGNYGYTF,TGTGCCAGCAGCACGGGGGGTAACTATGGCTACACCTTC
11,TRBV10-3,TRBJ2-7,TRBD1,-,CATRDSYEQYF,TGTGCCACCAGGGACAGCTACGAGCAGTACTTC
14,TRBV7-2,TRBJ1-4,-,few,CASSPGWDKEKLFF,TGTGCCAGCAGCCCGGGGTGGGACAAGGAAAAACTGTTTTTT
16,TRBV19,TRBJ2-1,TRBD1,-,CASSPQIGQGANEQFF,TGTGCCAGTAGTCCCCAAATTGGACAGGGGGCTAATGAGCAGTTCTTC
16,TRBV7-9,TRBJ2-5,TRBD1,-,CASSLGQGSDGETQYF,TGTGCCAGCAGCTTAGGACAGGGGTCAGACGGGGAGACCCAGTACTTC
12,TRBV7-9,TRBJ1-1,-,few,CASGTTNTEAFF,TGTGCCAGCGGGACCACCAACACTGAAGCTTTCTTT
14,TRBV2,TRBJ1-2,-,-,CASNLGRAAYGYTF,TGTGCCAGCAACTTGGGGAGGGCGGCCTATGGCTACACCTTC
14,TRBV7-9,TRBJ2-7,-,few,CASSPGTVSHEQYF,TGTGCCAGCAGCCCTGGGACCGTATCCCACGAGCAGTACTTC
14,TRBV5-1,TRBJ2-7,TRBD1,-,CASSSTGTGDEQYF,TGCGCCAGCAGCTCGACCGGGACAGGGGACGAGCAGTACTTC
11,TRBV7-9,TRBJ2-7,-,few,CASSPKYEQYF,TGTGCCAGCAGCCCCAAGTACGAGCAGTACTTC
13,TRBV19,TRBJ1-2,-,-,CASSIGAVYGYTF,TGTGCCAGTAGTATAGGGGCGGTCTATGGCTACACCTTC
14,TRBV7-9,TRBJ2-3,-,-,CASSQGTSTDTQYF,TGTGCCAGCAGCCAGGGGACCTCTACAGATACGCAGTATTTT
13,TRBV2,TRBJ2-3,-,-,CASRGTSTDTQYF,TGTGCCAGCAGGGGGACTAGCACAGATACGCAGTATTTT
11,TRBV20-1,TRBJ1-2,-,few,CSASMGAGYTF,TGCAGTGCTAGTATGGGGGCTGGCTACACCTTC
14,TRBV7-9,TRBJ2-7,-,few,CASSSWAGHYEQYF,TGTGCCAGCAGCTCCTGGGCGGGCCACTACGAGCAGTACTTC
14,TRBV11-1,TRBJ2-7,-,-,CASSFSYLSYEQYF,TGTGCCAGCAGCTTTTCTTATCTCAGCTACGAGCAGTACTTC
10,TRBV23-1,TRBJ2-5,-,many,CASSQETQYF,TGCGCCAGCAGTCAAGAGACCCAGTACTTC
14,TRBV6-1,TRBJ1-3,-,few,CASSSVYSGNTIYF,TGTGCCAGCAGTTCCGTCTACTCTGGAAACACCATATATTTT
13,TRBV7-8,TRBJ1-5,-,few,CASSFNGNQPQHF,TGTGCCAGCAGCTTCAATGGGAATCAGCCCCAGCATTTT
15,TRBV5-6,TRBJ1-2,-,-,CASSLAPRAGYGYTF,TGTGCCAGCAGCTTGGCCCCTCGGGCAGGGTATGGCTACACCTTC
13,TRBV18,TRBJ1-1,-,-,CASHFRESTEAFF,TGTGCCAGTCATTTCAGGGAATCTACTGAAGCTTTCTTT
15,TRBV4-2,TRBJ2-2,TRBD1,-,CASSRQGANTGELFF,TGTGCCAGCAGCCGACAGGGCGCGAACACCGGGGAGCTGTTTTTT
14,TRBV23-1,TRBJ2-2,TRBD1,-,CASPGQENTGELFF,TGCGCCAGTCCCGGACAGGAGAACACCGGGGAGCTGTTTTTT
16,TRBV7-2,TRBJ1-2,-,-,CASSLVGGGEGYGYTF,TGTGCCAGCAGCTTAGTCGGGGGAGGAGAGGGCTATGGCTACACCTTC
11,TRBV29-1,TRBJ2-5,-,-,CSVNVAETQYF,TGCAGCGTCAACGTGGCGGAGACCCAGTACTTC
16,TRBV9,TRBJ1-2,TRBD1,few,CASSVGPGTGLGGYTF,TGTGCCAGCAGCGTCGGTCCCGGGACAGGGCTTGGTGGCTACACCTTC
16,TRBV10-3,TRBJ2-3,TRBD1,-,CAISEGQAYEPYTQYF,TGTGCCATCAGTGAAGGACAGGCCTACGAGCCGTATACGCAGTATTTT
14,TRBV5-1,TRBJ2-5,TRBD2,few,CASSLLADKETQYF,TGCGCCAGCAGCTTGCTAGCGGATAAAGAGACCCAGTACTTC
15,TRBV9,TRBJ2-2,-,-,CASSVAQGWTGELFF,TGTGCCAGCAGCGTAGCGCAGGGGTGGACCGGGGAGCTGTTTTTT
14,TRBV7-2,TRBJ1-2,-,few,CASSVRRVNYGYTF,TGTGCCAGCAGCGTACGCCGGGTAAACTATGGCTACACCTTC